These 13 T cell receptor beta chains were sequenced from one sample in a study of early stage breast cancer tumors. TCRdb's copy holds only in-frame clones and misses some; the assay was immunoSEQ multiplex PCR. The table records some 48,000 clones, approximately 80% of them present only once. The material sequenced was blood. The source of these receptors is a person in their fifties or sixties with breast cancer.

The rearrangement links TRBV5-1 to TRBJ2-1; 13 bases fit TRBD2. CDR3 length: 16 amino acids. V lost 5 bases and J lost 5; bases outside the gene matches: 7. The germline V gene has CDR1 SGHRS and CDR2 YFSETQ. The CDR3 here is CASRRLAGGRDNEQFF. In DNA form, the CDR3 reads TGCGCCAGCAGGCGACTAGCGGGAGGTCGGGACAATGAGCAGTTCTTC.

The V and J genes are TRBV9 and TRBJ1-2, with D perhaps TRBD1 (5 bases). With 4 bases removed from V and 6 bases from J, the gap between germline ends came to 13 bases. CDR3 length: 13 residues. CDR1 and CDR2 (germline): SGDLS, YYNGEE. The CDR3 region is CASSWRGGDGYTF. The CDR3 DNA is TGTGCCAGCAGCTGGAGGGGTGGCGATGGCTACACCTTC.

The gene calls are TRBV30 and TRBJ2-7; 8 bases align to TRBD1. The V segment lost 0 bases and the J segment 4 bases; nucleotides outside the gene matches: 5. CDR3 length: 14 amino acids. Germline-derived CDR1 and CDR2 are GTSNPN and SVGIG (reference sequence). CDR3 in DNA: TGTGCCTGGAGTGTAACAGGGGGACCGTACGAGCAGTACTTC. Protein: CAWSVTGGPYEQYF.

This clone was detected only a few times. The J gene is TRBJ1-1, the V gene TRBV19; no definite D call. CDR3 length: 14 residues. CDR1 is LNHDA, CDR2 SQIVND, per germline (reference sequence). The V and J ends lost 1 base and 0 bases respectively, with 6 bases between them. The CDR3 here is CASSIARVNTEAFF. The CDR3, as DNA: TGTGCCAGTAGTATAGCGAGGGTGAACACTGAAGCTTTCTTT.

The chain is built from TRBV5-1 and TRBJ2-3, with 10 bases fitting TRBD2. This CDR3 is built from 14 residues. Germline-derived CDR1 and CDR2 are SGHRS and YFSETQ. The V segment lost 4 bases and the J segment 3 bases; nucleotides outside the gene matches: 2. The CDR3 nucleotides read TGCGCCAGCAGCCAGGGACTAGCGACAGATACGCAGTATTTT. This translates into CASSQGLATDTQYF. Full variable domain (remainder filled in from reference TRBV5-1 and TRBJ2-3): KAGVTQTPRYLIKTRGQQVTLSCSPISGHRSVSWYQQTPGQGLQFLFEYFSETQRNKGNFPGRFSGRQFSNSRSEMNVSTLELGDSALYLCASSQGLATDTQYFGPGTRLTVL.

The rearrangement links TRBV6-5 to TRBJ1-2, with D perhaps TRBD1 (5 bases). The V end lost 6 bases, the J end lost 2 bases, and 10 bases lay between the germline ends. CDR1 MNHEY and CDR2 SVGAGI come from the germline V gene. The CDR3 runs to 13 residues. CDR3 sequence: CASRGRTNYGYTF. CDR3 coding DNA: TGTGCCAGCAGGGGCAGGACAAACTATGGCTACACCTTC.

The chain uses TRBV18 and TRBJ1-4; D remains ambiguous. Germline lookup yields CDR1 KGHSH and CDR2 LQKENI. Between the trimmed V and J ends, which lost 2 bases and 0 bases, there was a span of 7 bases. The CDR3 length is 15 residues. The CDR3 here is CASSPGVATNEKLFF. CDR3 coding DNA: TGTGCCAGCTCACCAGGGGTTGCAACTAATGAAAAACTGTTTTTT.

The chain has TRBV7-2 and TRBJ1-3, with no clear D. Trimming pared 6 bases from V and 0 bases from J, leaving 9 bases between. This CDR3 region has 14 residues. Germline lookup yields CDR1 SGHTA and CDR2 FQGNSA. CDR3: CASRDPTSGNTIYF. For the CDR3, the DNA is TGTGCCAGCAGAGACCCGACCTCTGGAAACACCATATATTTT.

The chain employs TRBV5-1 and TRBJ2-7; D may be TRBD2 (6 bases). The CDR3 extends over 15 amino acids. Germline-derived CDR1 and CDR2 are SGHRS and YFSETQ. V dropped 0 bases and J dropped 1 base, with 11 bases sitting between them. The CDR3 nucleotides read TGCGCCAGCAGCTTGGTACCGGGGGTATCCTACGAGCAGTACTTC. Protein product: CASSLVPGVSYEQYF.

This clone was seen just once. The chain recombines TRBV5-8 with TRBJ2-7; D is unresolved. V was clipped by 6 bases and J by 2 bases, with 18 bases between them. The CDR3 sequence is 15 residues long. Looked up from germline, CDR1 is SGHTS and CDR2 is YDEGEE. The CDR3 region is CASNREQASTYEQYF. CDR3 bases: TGTGCCAGCAACCGCGAGCAGGCGTCAACCTACGAGCAGTACTTC. Based on the CDR3 plus reference TRBV5-8 and TRBJ2-7, the full variable domain is EAGVTQSPTHLIKTRGQQATLRCSPISGHTSVYWYQQALGLGLQFLLWYDEGEERNRGNFPPRFSGRQFPNYSSELNVNALELEDSALYLCASNREQASTYEQYFGPGTRLTVT.

V gene TRBV5-1 combines with J gene TRBJ2-5, with 8 bases that match TRBD2. The CDR3 extends over 18 amino acids. The V gene's germline CDR1 is SGHRS and CDR2 YFSETQ. With V trimmed by 1 base and J by 4 bases, 15 bases remained unmatched. DNA of the CDR3: TGCGCCAGCAGCTTGAATGGGTCGCCGTGGACTAGCTCAGAGACCCAGTACTTC. This sequence encodes CASSLNGSPWTSSETQYF.

The CDR3 protein is CASSLAPPDRGLNTEAFF. The DNA of the CDR3 is TGCGCCAGCAGCTTGGCCCCTCCGGACAGGGGGCTTAACACTGAAGCTTTCTTT. J is TRBJ1-1 and V is TRBV5-1, with 11 bases aligning to TRBD1. V was pared by 0 bases and J by 2 bases, with 9 bases of the junction left unmatched. This CDR3 comprises 18 residues. Germline V gene lookup returns CDR1 SGHRS and CDR2 YFSETQ.

In this sample, this clone turned up a few times. V gene TRBV6-5 combines with J gene TRBJ2-2; 8 positions agree with TRBD2. The trim removed 6 bases at V and 6 bases at J, leaving 6 bases unmatched. This CDR3 is built from 14 residues. CDR1 is MNHEY and CDR2 is SVGAGI in the germline V gene. The CDR3 spells CASRLTGGAGELFF. Here the CDR3 DNA reads TGTGCCAGCAGATTGACGGGAGGGGCCGGGGAGCTGTTTTTT.